The rows below give T cell receptor beta chains drawn from one sample of a study of T cell repertoires and HLA-DP antigens. These TCRs' antigens remain unknown. Clones were read by immunoSEQ multiplex PCR, and TCRdb kept only the in-frame ones, dropping some. The sample contains approximately 100,000 clones, about nine tenths of which appear only once. The sequencing input was CD4+ T cells from PBMCs. The origin of the receptors is a man aged 50 or older in good health and CMV-seronegative. The CDR3 runs from the conserved cysteine through the conserved F or W. Each record gives: V gene, clone size, J gene, D gene, CDR3 protein, CDR3 DNA. D genes are given only for firm matches. Clone size is given for some rows only: seen once, a few or many times, or a class if the clone is expanded.

V: TRBV28
size: once
J: TRBJ1-2
D: -
CDR3: CASSTDYGYTF
DNA: TGTGCCAGCAGCACAGACTATGGCTACACCTTC

V: TRBV4-1
size: -
J: TRBJ2-1
D: -
CDR3: CASSQDSGTSNNEQFF
DNA: TGCGCCAGCAGCCAAGATTCTGGCACATCGAACAATGAGCAGTTCTTC

V: TRBV6-5
size: -
J: TRBJ2-5
D: -
CDR3: CASSHRVGQETQYF
DNA: TGTGCCAGCAGTCACAGGGTTGGCCAAGAGACCCAGTACTTC

V: TRBV19
size: -
J: TRBJ2-3
D: TRBD2
CDR3: CASSMSSGSSTDTQYF
DNA: TGTGCCAGTAGTATGTCTAGCGGGTCTAGCACAGATACGCAGTATTTT

V: TRBV28
size: -
J: TRBJ1-5
D: TRBD1
CDR3: CASSLQGEPQHF
DNA: TGTGCCAGCAGTTTACAGGGGGAGCCCCAGCATTTT

V: TRBV7-8
size: -
J: TRBJ1-5
D: TRBD1
CDR3: CASSRDRNQPQHF
DNA: TGTGCCAGCAGCCGGGACAGGAATCAGCCCCAGCATTTT

V: TRBV18
size: -
J: TRBJ2-7
D: TRBD1
CDR3: CASSPEGQGIYEQYF
DNA: TGTGCCAGCTCACCAGAGGGACAGGGGATCTACGAGCAGTACTTC

V: TRBV30
size: -
J: TRBJ1-2
D: -
CDR3: CAWGTGTQLNYGYTF
DNA: TGTGCCTGGGGGACCGGGACACAGCTTAACTATGGCTACACCTTC

V: TRBV12-5
size: -
J: TRBJ1-1
D: -
CDR3: CASGLVLGRRNTEAFF
DNA: TGTGCTAGTGGTTTGGTACTAGGGCGTAGGAACACTGAAGCTTTCTTT

V: TRBV6-6
size: -
J: TRBJ1-4
D: -
CDR3: CASKGRANEKLFF
DNA: TGTGCCAGCAAGGGTAGGGCTAATGAAAAACTGTTTTTT

V: TRBV21-1
size: -
J: TRBJ2-3
D: -
CDR3: CASSTREPGADTQYF
DNA: TGTGCCAGCAGCACCCGGGAACCCGGTGCAGATACGCAGTATTTT

V: TRBV7-8
size: -
J: TRBJ2-3
D: -
CDR3: CASRADGDTQYF
DNA: TGTGCCAGCCGGGCAGATGGGGATACGCAGTATTTT

V: TRBV19
size: -
J: TRBJ2-2
D: -
CDR3: CASSRDRRSTGELFF
DNA: TGTGCCAGTAGTAGAGACAGGCGATCCACCGGGGAGCTGTTTTTT

V: TRBV7-9
size: -
J: TRBJ2-3
D: TRBD2
CDR3: CASSRPTSGGYTDTQYF
DNA: TGTGCCAGCAGTCGACCGACTAGCGGGGGGTACACAGATACGCAGTATTTT

V: TRBV21-1
size: -
J: TRBJ2-7
D: -
CDR3: CASSKNEREARPYF
DNA: TGTGCCAGCAGCAAAAACGAGCGGGAGGCACGGCCGTACTTC

V: TRBV9
size: -
J: TRBJ1-4
D: -
CDR3: CASSPTGTNEKLFF
DNA: TGTGCCAGCAGCCCGACGGGCACGAATGAAAAACTGTTTTTT

V: TRBV30
size: once
J: TRBJ1-6
D: -
CDR3: CAWYRGQGNSPLHF
DNA: TGTGCCTGGTACCGGGGGCAGGGGAATTCACCCCTCCACTTT

V: TRBV11-1
size: -
J: TRBJ2-6
D: -
CDR3: CASSPTGTTGANVLTF
DNA: TGTGCCAGCAGTCCAACCGGGACGACTGGGGCCAACGTCCTGACTTTC

V: TRBV5-6
size: -
J: TRBJ1-2
D: -
CDR3: CASSLSLNQGNGYTF
DNA: TGTGCCAGCAGCTTGTCCCTTAACCAGGGGAATGGCTACACCTTC

V: TRBV5-1
size: -
J: TRBJ2-2
D: TRBD2
CDR3: CASSLATSGGYRELFF
DNA: TGCGCCAGCAGCTTGGCCACTAGCGGGGGGTATCGGGAGCTGTTTTTT

V: TRBV7-2
size: -
J: TRBJ2-7
D: TRBD2
CDR3: CASSPRFGSGRPTYEQYF
DNA: TGTGCCAGCAGTCCGCGCTTCGGTAGCGGGAGGCCCACCTACGAGCAGTACTTC

V: TRBV7-8
size: once
J: TRBJ2-3
D: TRBD1
CDR3: CASSDGQALGTDTQYF
DNA: TGTGCCAGCAGCGACGGACAGGCCCTCGGCACAGATACGCAGTATTTT

V: TRBV27
size: -
J: TRBJ2-4
D: TRBD2
CDR3: CASSGAGLAKNIQYF
DNA: TGTGCCAGCAGTGGAGCGGGACTAGCCAAAAACATTCAGTACTTC

V: TRBV6-6
size: -
J: TRBJ1-5
D: -
CDR3: CASSEGRGTIQPQHF
DNA: TGTGCCAGCAGTGAGGGGAGGGGGACGATTCAGCCCCAGCATTTT

V: TRBV18
size: -
J: TRBJ2-3
D: -
CDR3: CASSPAAGAATDTQYF
DNA: TGTGCCAGCTCACCAGCCGCGGGGGCCGCCACAGATACGCAGTATTTT

V: TRBV19
size: once
J: TRBJ2-4
D: TRBD2
CDR3: CASSPWEGTQNIQYF
DNA: TGTGCCAGTAGTCCATGGGAGGGGACGCAAAACATTCAGTACTTC

V: TRBV5-4
size: -
J: TRBJ2-2
D: TRBD2
CDR3: CASSLIAGGPTGELFF
DNA: TGTGCCAGCAGCTTGATTGCGGGGGGCCCAACCGGGGAGCTGTTTTTT

V: TRBV6-1
size: -
J: TRBJ1-2
D: -
CDR3: CASSAQGIYGYTF
DNA: TGTGCCAGCAGTGCGCAGGGGATCTATGGCTACACCTTC

V: TRBV15
size: -
J: TRBJ2-7
D: -
CDR3: CATSRDKEAYEQYF
DNA: TGTGCCACCAGCAGAGATAAGGAGGCCTACGAGCAGTACTTC